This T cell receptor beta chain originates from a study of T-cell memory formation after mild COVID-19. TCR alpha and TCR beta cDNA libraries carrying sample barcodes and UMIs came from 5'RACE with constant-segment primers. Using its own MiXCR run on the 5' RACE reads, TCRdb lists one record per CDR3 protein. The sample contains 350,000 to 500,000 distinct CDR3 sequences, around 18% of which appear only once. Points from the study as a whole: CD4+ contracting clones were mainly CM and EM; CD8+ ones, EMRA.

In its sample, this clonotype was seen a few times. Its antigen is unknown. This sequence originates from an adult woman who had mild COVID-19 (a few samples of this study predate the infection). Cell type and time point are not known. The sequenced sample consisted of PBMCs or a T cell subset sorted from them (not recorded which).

CDR3 DNA sequence: TGTGCCAGCAGTTACGGGGCGGGGGGCCCTCCCAATGAGCAGTTCTTC. It codes for CASSYGAGGPPNEQFF. The J gene is TRBJ2-1, the V gene TRBV6-6; 8 bases are a match to TRBD2. The CDR3 runs 16 residues. The V segment lost 2 bases and the J segment 6 bases; nucleotides outside the gene matches: 9. CDR1 and CDR2 from the germline V gene are MNHNY and SVGAGI (reference sequence).